These 23 T cell receptor beta chains were all obtained from the same sample, sequenced in a study of blood T cell repertoires in COVID-19. Profiled with immunoSEQ multiplex PCR; TCRdb holds only in-frame clones, not every one. The data contain about 160,000 clones, over 80% of them singletons. Source material: peripheral blood. These receptors came from an elderly woman with active or convalescent COVID-19.

This clone was detected a few times. As DNA, the CDR3 is TGTGCCAGCAGCCCACGGACAGGGGGTATATTCACTGAAGCTTTCTTT. Protein sequence: CASSPRTGGIFTEAFF. The V call is TRBV7-2, the J call TRBJ1-1; TRBD1 matches at 10 bases. This CDR3 comprises 16 residues. From germline, CDR1 is SGHTA and CDR2 FQGNSA. The trim removed 5 bases at V and 4 bases at J, leaving 10 bases unmatched.

The rearrangement joins TRBV6-5 to TRBJ1-6; D is unresolved. V was cut by 6 bases and J by 10 bases, with 16 bases left in between. CDR1 MNHEY and CDR2 SVGAGI come from the germline V gene. The CDR3 sequence is 14 residues long. The CDR3 nucleotides are TGTGCCAGCAGCCCCCCCGGGAAGGACTCACCCCTCCACTTT. Translated: CASSPPGKDSPLHF.

The V call is TRBV6-5, the J call TRBJ1-2, with D unresolved. CDR3 size: 14 residues. Germline V gene data show CDR1 as MNHEY and CDR2 as SVGAGI. Trimming took off 5 bases at V and 5 bases at J, with 15 bases between the two ends. This CDR3 reads CASSTPGRWYGYTF. In DNA form, the CDR3 reads TGTGCCAGCAGTACCCCGGGTAGGTGGTATGGCTACACCTTC.

The rearrangement uses TRBV19 and TRBJ1-1, with TRBD1 identical over 11 bases. The CDR3 is made up of 14 amino acids. Trimming cost V 5 bases and J 5 bases; bases outside gene matches: 4. CDR1 is LNHDA, CDR2 SQIVND, per germline (reference sequence). This CDR3 is CASSLDRGRTEAFF. The CDR3 DNA sequence: TGTGCCAGTAGTTTGGACAGGGGGCGGACTGAAGCTTTCTTT.

V is TRBV7-2 and J is TRBJ1-1; D not certain. The V and J ends lost 1 base and 5 bases respectively, with 14 bases between them. The germline V gene encodes CDR1 SGHTA and CDR2 FQGNSA. This CDR3 has 15 amino acids. This CDR3 is CASSLETVLGTEAFF. The CDR3, as DNA: TGTGCCAGCAGCTTAGAAACGGTCCTCGGGACTGAAGCTTTCTTT.

The chain uses TRBV3-1 (or the pseudogene TRBV3-2) and TRBJ1-5, with D possibly TRBD1 on 6 matching bases. This CDR3 spans 14 amino acids. The V gene's germline CDR1 is LGHDT and CDR2 YNNKEL (reference sequence). V shed 0 bases and J shed 5 bases, with 8 bases lying between them. In nucleotides, the CDR3 is TGTGCCAGCAGCCAAGATTCAGGGGATCAGCCCCAGCATTTT. Its translation is CASSQDSGDQPQHF.

V and J are TRBV6-4 and TRBJ1-1; D is unresolved. V was clipped by 5 bases and J by 4 bases, with 11 bases between them. Germline V CDR1 and CDR2: MRHNA, SNTAGT. The CDR3 is made up of 13 amino acids. In DNA, the CDR3 is TGTGCCAGCAGTAGCGAAATGGGCACTGAAGCTTTCTTT. This translates into CASSSEMGTEAFF.

This chain connects TRBV21-1 to TRBJ1-1; no check of the table's D call, TRBD1, against the DNA was made. TRBV21-1 is listed as a pseudogene. The CDR3 length is 15 residues. The chain's CDR3 is CASSQRTRKGTEAFF. Written as DNA, the CDR3 is TGTGCCAGCAGCCAAAGGACACGGAAGGGGACTGAAGCTTTCTTT.

The chain recombines TRBV9 with TRBJ1-4; no firm D call. Germline CDR1 SGDLS, CDR2 YYNGEE. Trimming took off 4 bases at V and 3 bases at J, with 10 bases between the two ends. The CDR3 is 14 residues long. CDR3 nucleotides: TGTGCCAGCAGCAGGGAGTTCCCTAATGAAAAACTGTTTTTT. This codes for CASSREFPNEKLFF.

V and J are TRBV7-3 and TRBJ1-1, with TRBD1 matching over 9 bases. From germline, CDR1 is SGHTA and CDR2 FQGTGA. The ends lost 2 bases at V and 5 bases at J; junction bases unmatched: 6. The CDR3 is 15 amino acids. CDR3 loop: CASSLGGTGSTEAFF. As DNA, the CDR3 is TGTGCCAGCAGCTTAGGAGGGACAGGGAGTACTGAAGCTTTCTTT. The whole variable domain, filled in from reference TRBV7-3 and TRBJ1-1, reads GAGVSQTPSNKVTEKGKYVELRCDPISGHTALYWYRQSLGQGPEFLIYFQGTGAADDSGLPNDRFFAVRPEGSVSTLKIQRTERGDSAVYLCASSLGGTGSTEAFFGQGTRLTVV.

CDR3 sequence reads: CAWGQGTSGANVLTF. The CDR3 coding sequence is TGTGCCTGGGGACAGGGAACCTCTGGGGCCAACGTCCTGACTTTC. The chain is built from TRBV30 and TRBJ2-6; 8 bases agree with TRBD1. Germline CDR1 GTSNPN, CDR2 SVGIG (reference sequence). Trimming cost V 5 bases and J 0 bases; bases outside gene matches: 3. The CDR3 length is 15 residues.

As for this clone: The same CDR3 is also encoded by other DNA sequences in this sample. The genes are TRBV5-1 and TRBJ1-4; TRBD1 aligns across 9 bases. V lost 4 bases, J lost 4 bases, and 8 bases stayed unmatched. The CDR3 runs to 16 residues. Germline lookup yields CDR1 SGHRS and CDR2 YFSETQ. CDR3 region: CASSETGGGGNEKLFF. The CDR3 region has the DNA TGCGCCAGCAGCGAAACAGGGGGCGGGGGTAATGAAAAACTGTTTTTT.

The chain recombines TRBV6-2 or TRBV6-3 with TRBJ2-7, with D maybe TRBD2 (6 bases). The CDR3 has 15 residues. The germline V gene has CDR1 MNHEY and CDR2 SVGEGT. V was cut by 6 bases and J by 4 bases, with 19 bases left in between. This CDR3 is CASSSVPGLGYEQYF. The CDR3 region has the DNA TGTGCCAGCAGCTCTGTACCGGGACTCGGATACGAGCAGTACTTC.

The chain combines TRBV4-2 with TRBJ2-3, with D perhaps matching TRBD1 (7 bases). The CDR3 extends over 16 amino acids. Germline-derived CDR1 and CDR2 are LGHNA and YNFKEQ. Deletions cut 2 bases from V and 0 bases from J, with 12 bases between. CDR3 in DNA: TGTGCCAGCAGCCAAAACCAGGGGGGAAGCACAGATACGCAGTATTTT. Translation: CASSQNQGGSTDTQYF.

This clone appeared once. The chain is built from TRBV10-3 and TRBJ1-2; D is unresolved. There are 13 residues in the CDR3. CDR1 and CDR2 (germline): ENHRY, SYGVKD. Trimming left V 4 bases short and J 4 bases short, with 10 bases between. The CDR3, as DNA: TGTGCCATCAGTGTAGCTGAGAGCTATGGCTACACCTTC. Protein sequence: CAISVAESYGYTF.

The rearrangement joins TRBV6-1 to TRBJ1-1; D is possibly TRBD1 (6 bases). V was trimmed by 0 bases and J by 4 bases, leaving 12 bases between them. Germline-derived CDR1 and CDR2 are MNHNS and SASEGT. The CDR3 spans 15 residues. The CDR3, as DNA: TGTGCCAGCAGTGAAGCGCGAGGGGGGGGCACTGAAGCTTTCTTT. It specifies CASSEARGGGTEAFF.

The rearrangement links TRBV24-1 to TRBJ2-1, with 9 nucleotides matching TRBD1. The J segment lost 3 bases and the V segment lost 4 bases, leaving 6 bases of the junction unmatched. There are 16 residues in the CDR3. The germline gives CDR1 KGHDR, CDR2 SFDVKD. The CDR3 region has the DNA TGTGCCACCAGTGAGCCGGGGACAGGGTGCTACAATGAGCAGTTCTTC. Translation: CATSEPGTGCYNEQFF.

This clone was observed a few times. The chain links TRBV5-5 to TRBJ1-1; tentative D call: TRBD1 (6 bases). The CDR3 sequence is 15 residues long. Between the trimmed V and J ends, which lost 0 bases and 1 base, there was a span of 10 bases. Germline lookup yields CDR1 SGHKS and CDR2 YYEKEE (reference sequence). CDR3 in DNA: TGTGCCAGCAGCTTGGGGGGGCGCAGGAACACTGAAGCTTTCTTT. This encodes CASSLGGRRNTEAFF.

The chain uses TRBV19 and TRBJ1-5; D is undetermined. CDR3 length equals 12 residues. Germline V gene lookup returns CDR1 LNHDA and CDR2 SQIVND (reference sequence). Deletions cut 6 bases from V and 3 bases from J, with 6 bases between. The DNA for the CDR3 is TGTGCCAGTAGACTTAACAATCAGCCCCAGCATTTT. It encodes CASRLNNQPQHF.

This rearrangement joins TRBV15 to TRBJ2-3, with TRBD2 matching over 11 bases. Germline V lookup: CDR1 LNHNV, CDR2 YYDKDF (reference sequence). The junction had 11 bases not matched to a gene; V was cut back by 2 bases and J by 4 bases. This CDR3 is 18 amino acids long. CDR3 residues: CATSRPTLAGGPSDTQYF. CDR3 DNA sequence: TGTGCCACCAGCAGACCTACCTTAGCGGGGGGGCCCTCAGATACGCAGTATTTT.

The chain carries TRBV10-3 and TRBJ1-5; D gene unclear. This CDR3 spans 14 amino acids. Germline V lookup: CDR1 ENHRY, CDR2 SYGVKD. V was cut by 6 bases and J by 4 bases, with 13 bases left in between. CDR3: CAISEGTWNQPQHF. The CDR3 coding sequence is TGTGCCATCAGCGAGGGCACCTGGAATCAGCCCCAGCATTTT.

As DNA, the CDR3 is TGTGCCACCAGCAGAGACCAGGGGGCTGTCTATGGCTACACCTTC. Protein product: CATSRDQGAVYGYTF. The chain combines TRBV15 with TRBJ1-2; TRBD1 agrees at 8 bases. The germline V gene has CDR1 LNHNV and CDR2 YYDKDF (reference sequence). V trimming: 0 bases; J trimming: 4 bases; junction bases outside the gene matches: 4. This CDR3 is 15 amino acids long.

This sequence joins TRBV19 and TRBJ1-5; D remains ambiguous. This CDR3 contains 18 residues. V lost 4 bases to trimming and J lost 1 base, with 20 bases between them. The V gene's germline CDR1 is LNHDA and CDR2 SQIVND (reference sequence). CDR3 sequence reads: CASSTLGGSVWSNQPQHF. Written as DNA, the CDR3 is TGTGCCAGTAGTACCCTAGGAGGGTCGGTATGGAGCAATCAGCCCCAGCATTTT.